These T cell receptor beta chains were read from a single sample in a study of vaccination and CD4 T cells after COVID-19. TCRdb fed the PCR reads into MiXCR, producing one record per CDR3 protein. The table lists about 8,800 distinct CDR3 sequences, 35% of them singletons, with 8% to 8.5% in the top ten. Their target antigens are unknown. The sequenced sample was CD4+ T cells from blood, cultured in vitro. The origin of the receptors is a human donor in good health. Both conserved end residues are part of each CDR3. Each record gives: V gene, J gene, clone size, D gene, CDR3 protein, CDR3 DNA. D genes are given only for firm matches. The listing skips clone size in some rows; elsewhere it reads once, few, many or a size class.

v_gene: TRBV19; j_gene: TRBJ1-2; abundance: .; d_gene: .; CDR3aa: CASSLGRDYGYTF; CDR3nt: TGTGCCAGTAGTCTAGGAAGGGACTATGGCTACACCTTC
v_gene: TRBV4-3; j_gene: TRBJ2-1; abundance: .; d_gene: .; CDR3aa: CASSGHNEQFF; CDR3nt: TGCGCCAGCAGCGGGCACAATGAGCAGTTCTTC
v_gene: TRBV27; j_gene: TRBJ2-7; abundance: .; d_gene: .; CDR3aa: CASSSRQAREQYF; CDR3nt: TGTGCCAGCAGTTCGAGACAGGCCCGCGAGCAGTACTTC
v_gene: TRBV2; j_gene: TRBJ2-5; abundance: hyperexpanded; d_gene: .; CDR3aa: CASSEARASYQETQYF; CDR3nt: TGTGCCAGCAGTGAAGCGCGGGCTAGCTACCAAGAGACCCAGTACTTC
v_gene: TRBV20-1; j_gene: TRBJ1-2; abundance: .; d_gene: .; CDR3aa: CSAREPDPTEGYTF; CDR3nt: TGCAGTGCTAGAGAACCCGACCCCACGGAAGGCTACACCTTC
v_gene: TRBV2; j_gene: TRBJ2-7; abundance: .; d_gene: .; CDR3aa: CASRAGLSYEQYF; CDR3nt: TGTGCCAGCAGGGCGGGTCTTTCCTACGAGCAGTACTTC
v_gene: TRBV28; j_gene: TRBJ2-7; abundance: few; d_gene: TRBD2; CDR3aa: CASSPRTSGRNEQYF; CDR3nt: TGTGCCAGCAGTCCTCGGACTAGCGGGAGGAACGAGCAGTACTTC
v_gene: TRBV28; j_gene: TRBJ2-2; abundance: few; d_gene: TRBD1; CDR3aa: CASSPPGQGAGELFF; CDR3nt: TGTGCCAGCAGTCCTCCGGGACAGGGAGCCGGGGAGCTGTTTTTT
v_gene: TRBV20-1; j_gene: TRBJ2-5; abundance: few; d_gene: TRBD2; CDR3aa: CSARPGTSVETQYF; CDR3nt: TGCAGTGCTCGACCGGGGACTAGCGTAGAGACCCAGTACTTC
v_gene: TRBV7-9; j_gene: TRBJ2-3; abundance: .; d_gene: .; CDR3aa: CASSQRLVDSADTQYF; CDR3nt: TGTGCCAGCAGCCAACGACTAGTCGATAGCGCAGATACGCAGTATTTT
v_gene: TRBV20-1; j_gene: TRBJ2-5; abundance: few; d_gene: TRBD1; CDR3aa: CSAGTGQETQYF; CDR3nt: TGCAGTGCGGGGACAGGGCAAGAGACCCAGTACTTC
v_gene: TRBV6-1; j_gene: TRBJ2-7; abundance: few; d_gene: .; CDR3aa: CASSRDSRYEQYF; CDR3nt: TGTGCCAGCAGCCGCGACTCTCGCTACGAGCAGTACTTC
v_gene: TRBV20-1; j_gene: TRBJ1-3; abundance: .; d_gene: .; CDR3aa: CSASPLQAGLRSGNTIYF; CDR3nt: TGCAGTGCTAGTCCGTTGCAAGCCGGACTTAGATCTGGAAACACCATATATTTT
v_gene: TRBV5-1; j_gene: TRBJ2-5; abundance: once; d_gene: .; CDR3aa: CASSPPDGAVETQYF; CDR3nt: TGCGCCAGCAGCCCCCCGGACGGGGCCGTCGAGACCCAGTACTTC
v_gene: TRBV19; j_gene: TRBJ1-2; abundance: few; d_gene: .; CDR3aa: CASSPSTGPNYGYTF; CDR3nt: TGTGCCAGTTCGCCCTCCACAGGGCCTAACTATGGCTACACCTTC
v_gene: TRBV28; j_gene: TRBJ2-1; abundance: .; d_gene: .; CDR3aa: CASSSPSGEQFF; CDR3nt: TGTGCCAGCAGCTCCCCATCGGGTGAGCAGTTCTTC
v_gene: TRBV20-1; j_gene: TRBJ2-1; abundance: .; d_gene: .; CDR3aa: CRPLGRSNEQFF; CDR3nt: TGCAGGCCTTTGGGGAGGTCGAATGAGCAGTTCTTC
v_gene: TRBV4-2; j_gene: TRBJ2-5; abundance: few; d_gene: .; CDR3aa: CASSQTDLGETQYF; CDR3nt: TGTGCCAGCAGCCAGACAGATCTCGGGGAGACCCAGTACTTC
v_gene: TRBV10-3; j_gene: TRBJ1-1; abundance: .; d_gene: .; CDR3aa: CAISQGMNTEAFF; CDR3nt: TGTGCCATCAGTCAGGGGATGAACACTGAAGCTTTCTTT
v_gene: TRBV9; j_gene: TRBJ2-5; abundance: .; d_gene: TRBD1; CDR3aa: CASSVVPGGRGETQYF; CDR3nt: TGTGCCAGCAGCGTAGTCCCAGGGGGCAGGGGAGAGACCCAGTACTTC
v_gene: TRBV20-1; j_gene: TRBJ1-3; abundance: .; d_gene: TRBD1; CDR3aa: CSAGGQGDWGNTIYF; CDR3nt: TGCAGTGCTGGGGGACAGGGGGATTGGGGAAACACCATATATTTT
v_gene: TRBV2; j_gene: TRBJ2-3; abundance: .; d_gene: .; CDR3aa: CATPTRTNRTDTQYF; CDR3nt: TGTGCCACCCCGACCAGAACGAATCGCACAGATACGCAGTATTTT
v_gene: TRBV2; j_gene: TRBJ1-5; abundance: .; d_gene: TRBD1; CDR3aa: CASRSHRGRGNQPQHF; CDR3nt: TGTGCCAGCAGGAGCCACAGGGGGCGAGGGAATCAGCCCCAGCATTTT
v_gene: TRBV6-1; j_gene: TRBJ1-2; abundance: .; d_gene: TRBD1; CDR3aa: CASSTGGANYGYTF; CDR3nt: TGTGCCAGCAGTACAGGGGGCGCGAACTATGGCTACACCTTC